This T cell receptor (beta chain) was obtained from a study of T cell changes during pregnancy in multiple sclerosis. The repertoire was sequenced with immunoSEQ multiplex PCR; TCRdb's copy has only in-frame clones and lacks some. The repertoire holds 60,000 to 70,000 clones, with approximately 91% as singletons. The CDR3 is 14 amino acids. V shed 5 bases and J 6 bases; nucleotides not matched to a gene: 8. Germline CDR1 is LNHNV and CDR2 is YYDKDF (reference sequence). The clonotype originates from a female donor with multiple sclerosis, enrolled in a pregnancy study. Material: peripheral blood, obtained in the second trimester of pregnancy. V and J are TRBV15 and TRBJ1-2, with 8 bases aligning to TRBD1. For the CDR3, the DNA is TGTGCCACCAGCTCTGGACAGGGAACCCATGGCTACACCTTC. Its translation is CATSSGQGTHGYTF.